This TCR beta chain was documented in a study of neurological immune-mediated disorders. This clonotype has at least ten counts. 2 million unsorted PBMCs were stored in RNAlater at -80 °C before RNA extraction. Germline values: CDR1 MGHRA, CDR2 YSYEKL. The germline V and J ends were trimmed by 1 base and 8 bases, with 14 bases remaining between them. The CDR3 sequence is 14 residues long. The cDNA was synthesized by 5'RACE incorporating 10-nucleotide random UMIs. Each sequencing run yielded over 160 million TCR-beta sequences from 15-18 subjects. In TCRdb, the 5' RACE reads were re-called with MiXCR into one record per CDR3 protein. The table has about 50,000 distinct CDR3 sequences, about a tenth seen once; the top ten hold approximately 5%.

The V call is TRBV4-1, the J call TRBJ1-2; D gene uncertain. The sequencing sample was made of PBMCs. This clonotype was sampled from a man in his 70s with HTLV-1-associated myelopathy (HAM/TSP). The CDR3 is CASSQALGGMGYTF. CDR3 DNA sequence: TGCGCCAGCAGCCAAGCGCTCGGTGGTATGGGCTACACCTTC.